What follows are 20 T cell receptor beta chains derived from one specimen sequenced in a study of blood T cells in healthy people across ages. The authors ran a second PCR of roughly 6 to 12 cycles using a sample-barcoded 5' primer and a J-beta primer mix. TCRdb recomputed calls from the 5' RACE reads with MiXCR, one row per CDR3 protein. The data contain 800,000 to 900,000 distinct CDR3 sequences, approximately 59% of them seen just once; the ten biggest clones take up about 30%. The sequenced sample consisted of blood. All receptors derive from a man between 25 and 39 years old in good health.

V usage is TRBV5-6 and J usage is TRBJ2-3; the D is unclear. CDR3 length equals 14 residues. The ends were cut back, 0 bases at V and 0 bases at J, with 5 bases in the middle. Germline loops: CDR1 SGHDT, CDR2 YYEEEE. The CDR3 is CASSLVESTDTQYF. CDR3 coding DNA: TGTGCCAGCAGCTTGGTCGAAAGCACAGATACGCAGTATTTT.

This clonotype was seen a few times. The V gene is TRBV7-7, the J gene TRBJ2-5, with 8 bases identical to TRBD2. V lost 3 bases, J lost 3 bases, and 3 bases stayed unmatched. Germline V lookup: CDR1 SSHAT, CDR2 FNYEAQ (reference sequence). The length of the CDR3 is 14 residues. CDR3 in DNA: TGTGCCAGCAGCTTCATGACTAGCGAAGAGACCCAGTACTTC. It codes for CASSFMTSEETQYF.

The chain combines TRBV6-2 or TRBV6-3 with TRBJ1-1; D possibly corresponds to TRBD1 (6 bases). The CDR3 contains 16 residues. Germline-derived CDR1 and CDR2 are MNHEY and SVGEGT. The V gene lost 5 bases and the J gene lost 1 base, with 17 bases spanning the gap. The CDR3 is CASSPYLGQPNTEAFF. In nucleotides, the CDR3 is TGTGCCAGCAGTCCTTATTTAGGACAGCCGAACACTGAAGCTTTCTTT.

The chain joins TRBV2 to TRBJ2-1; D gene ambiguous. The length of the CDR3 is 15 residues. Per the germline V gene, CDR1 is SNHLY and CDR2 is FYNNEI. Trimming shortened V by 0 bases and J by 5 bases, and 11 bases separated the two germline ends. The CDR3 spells CASSEAGFPNNEQFF. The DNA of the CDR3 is TGTGCCAGCAGTGAAGCGGGGTTCCCAAACAATGAGCAGTTCTTC.

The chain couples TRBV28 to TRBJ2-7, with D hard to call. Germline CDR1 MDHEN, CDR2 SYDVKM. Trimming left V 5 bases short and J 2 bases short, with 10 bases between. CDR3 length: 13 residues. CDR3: CASSVPGTYEQYF. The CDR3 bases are TGTGCCAGCAGTGTGCCAGGTACCTACGAGCAGTACTTC.

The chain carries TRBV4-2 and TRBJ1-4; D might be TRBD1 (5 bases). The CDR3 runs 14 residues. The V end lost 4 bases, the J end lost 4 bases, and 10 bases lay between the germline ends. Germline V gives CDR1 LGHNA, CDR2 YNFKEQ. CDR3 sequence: CASSPVGVNEKLFF. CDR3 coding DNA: TGTGCCAGCAGCCCGGTAGGGGTTAATGAAAAACTGTTTTTT.

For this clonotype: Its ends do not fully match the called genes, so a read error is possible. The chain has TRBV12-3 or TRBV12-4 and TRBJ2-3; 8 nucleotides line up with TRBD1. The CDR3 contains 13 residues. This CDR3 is CVSRETGVDTQYF. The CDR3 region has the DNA TGTGTCAGCAGGGAGACAGGGGTAGATACGCAGTATTTT.

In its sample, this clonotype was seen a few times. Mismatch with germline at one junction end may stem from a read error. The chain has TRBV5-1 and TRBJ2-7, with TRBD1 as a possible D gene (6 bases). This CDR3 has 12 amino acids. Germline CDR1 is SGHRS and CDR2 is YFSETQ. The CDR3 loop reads CASSLSGAEQYF. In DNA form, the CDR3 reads TGTGCCAGCAGTTTATCAGGGGCCGAGCAGTACTTC.

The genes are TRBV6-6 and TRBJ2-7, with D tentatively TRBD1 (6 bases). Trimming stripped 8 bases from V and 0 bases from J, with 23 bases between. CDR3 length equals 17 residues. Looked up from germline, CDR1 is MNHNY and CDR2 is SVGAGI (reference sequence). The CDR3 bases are TGTGCCAGCGGATCTTTCACTGACAGGTTACCCTCCTACGAGCAGTACTTC. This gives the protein CASGSFTDRLPSYEQYF.

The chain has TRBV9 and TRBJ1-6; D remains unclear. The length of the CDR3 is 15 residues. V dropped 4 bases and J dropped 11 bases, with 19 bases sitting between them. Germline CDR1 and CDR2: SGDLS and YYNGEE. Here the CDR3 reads CASSTAAGQRPPLHF. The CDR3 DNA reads TGTGCCAGCAGCACGGCGGCCGGCCAGCGTCCACCCCTCCACTTT. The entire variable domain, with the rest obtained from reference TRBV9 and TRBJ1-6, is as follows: DSGVTQTPKHLITATGQRVTLRCSPRSGDLSVYWYQQSLDQGLQFLIQYYNGEERAKGNILERFSAQQFPDLHSELNLSSLELGDSALYFCASSTAAGQRPPLHFGNGTRLTVT.

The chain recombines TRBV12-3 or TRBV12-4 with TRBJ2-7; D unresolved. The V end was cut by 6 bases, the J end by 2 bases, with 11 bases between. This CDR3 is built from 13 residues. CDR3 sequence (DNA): TGTGCCAGCAGCACCAGCCGAACCTACGAGCAGTACTTC. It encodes CASSTSRTYEQYF.

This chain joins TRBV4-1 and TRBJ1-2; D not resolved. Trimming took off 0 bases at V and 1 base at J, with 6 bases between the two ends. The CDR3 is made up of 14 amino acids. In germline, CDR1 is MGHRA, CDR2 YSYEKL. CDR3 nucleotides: TGCGCCAGCAGCCAAGAAAAGTTTAACTATGGCTACACCTTC. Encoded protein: CASSQEKFNYGYTF.

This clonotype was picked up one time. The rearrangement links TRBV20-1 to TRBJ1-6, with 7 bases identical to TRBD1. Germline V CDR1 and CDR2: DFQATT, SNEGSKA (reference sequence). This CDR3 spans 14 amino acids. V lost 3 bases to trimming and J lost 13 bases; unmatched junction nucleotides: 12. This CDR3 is CSASSGGHNLPLHF. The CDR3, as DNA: TGCAGTGCTAGCTCAGGGGGACACAATTTGCCCCTCCACTTT.

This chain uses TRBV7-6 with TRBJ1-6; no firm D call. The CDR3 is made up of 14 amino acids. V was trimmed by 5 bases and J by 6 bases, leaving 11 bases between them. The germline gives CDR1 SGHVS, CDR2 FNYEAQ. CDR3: CASSARGPNSPLHF. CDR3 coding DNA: TGTGCCAGCAGCGCTCGGGGTCCTAATTCACCCCTCCACTTT. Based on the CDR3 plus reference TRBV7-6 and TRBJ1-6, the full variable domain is GAGVSQSPRYKVTKRGQDVALRCDPISGHVSLYWYRQALGQGPEFLTYFNYEAQQDKSGLPNDRFSAERPEGSISTLTIQRTEQRDSAMYRCASSARGPNSPLHFGNGTRLTVT.

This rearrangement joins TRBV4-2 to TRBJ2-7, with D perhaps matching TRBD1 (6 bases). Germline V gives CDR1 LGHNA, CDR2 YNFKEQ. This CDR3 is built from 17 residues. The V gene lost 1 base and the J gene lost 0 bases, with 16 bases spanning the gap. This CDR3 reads CASSQARPGAFSYEQYF. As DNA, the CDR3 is TGTGCCAGCAGCCAAGCCCGGCCAGGGGCCTTCTCCTACGAGCAGTACTTC.

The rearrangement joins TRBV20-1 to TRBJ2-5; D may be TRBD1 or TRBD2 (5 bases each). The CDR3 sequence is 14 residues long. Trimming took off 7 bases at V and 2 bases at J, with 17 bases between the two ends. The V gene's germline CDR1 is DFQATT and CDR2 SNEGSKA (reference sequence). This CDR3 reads CSERGWRSQETQYF. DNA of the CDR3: TGCAGTGAGAGGGGATGGAGATCTCAAGAGACCCAGTACTTC.

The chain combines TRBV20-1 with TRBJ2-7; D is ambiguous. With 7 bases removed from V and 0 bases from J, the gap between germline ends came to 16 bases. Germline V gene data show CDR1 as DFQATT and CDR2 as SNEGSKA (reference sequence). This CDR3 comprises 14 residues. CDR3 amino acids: CSVLWKGRSYEQYF. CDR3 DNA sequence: TGCAGTGTCCTGTGGAAAGGGCGCTCCTACGAGCAGTACTTC.

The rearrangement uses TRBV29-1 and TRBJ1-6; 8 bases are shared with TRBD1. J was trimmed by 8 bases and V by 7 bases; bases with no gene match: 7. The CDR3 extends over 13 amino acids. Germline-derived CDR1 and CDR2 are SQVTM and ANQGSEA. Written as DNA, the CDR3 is TGCAGCGCCACCACAGGGGGAGATTCACCCCTCCACTTT. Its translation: CSATTGGDSPLHF.

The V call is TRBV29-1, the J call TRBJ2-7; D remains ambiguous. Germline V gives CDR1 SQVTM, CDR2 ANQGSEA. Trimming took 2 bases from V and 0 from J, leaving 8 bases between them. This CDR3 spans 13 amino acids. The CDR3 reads CSVEPLSSYEQYF. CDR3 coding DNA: TGCAGCGTTGAACCGCTTAGCTCCTACGAGCAGTACTTC.

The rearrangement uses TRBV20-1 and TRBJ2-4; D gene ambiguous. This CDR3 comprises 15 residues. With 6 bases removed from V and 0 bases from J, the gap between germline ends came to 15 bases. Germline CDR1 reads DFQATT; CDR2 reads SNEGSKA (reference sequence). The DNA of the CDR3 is TGCAGTGCCCAAGACACCCGTATAGCCAAAAACATTCAGTACTTC. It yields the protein CSAQDTRIAKNIQYF.